This T cell receptor beta chain stems from a study of immune cell composition in non-small cell lung cancer. Only in-frame clones appear in the TCRdb table, and some are missing; sequencing was by immunoSEQ multiplex PCR. There are roughly 14,000 clones in the sample; about two thirds occur only once, and approximately 8.3% lies in the top ten. To note about this clone: As yet, its antigen is unknown.

Germline V gene sequence: CDR1 LGHNA, CDR2 YNFKEQ. Trimming removed 4 bases at V and 14 bases at J, with 17 bases between. The CDR3 spans 13 residues. Study results and caveats: Tumour TCR-beta clonality was not significantly tied to smoking pack-years.

This clonotype was obtained from a human donor with non-small cell lung cancer. The V and J genes are TRBV4-2 and TRBJ1-4; D perhaps matches TRBD1 (6 bases). Sample: lung tumor tissue. The CDR3 sequence is CASSRSLTGSLFF. The CDR3 coding sequence is TGTGCCAGCAGCCGTTCGCTTACAGGGTCCCTGTTTTTT.